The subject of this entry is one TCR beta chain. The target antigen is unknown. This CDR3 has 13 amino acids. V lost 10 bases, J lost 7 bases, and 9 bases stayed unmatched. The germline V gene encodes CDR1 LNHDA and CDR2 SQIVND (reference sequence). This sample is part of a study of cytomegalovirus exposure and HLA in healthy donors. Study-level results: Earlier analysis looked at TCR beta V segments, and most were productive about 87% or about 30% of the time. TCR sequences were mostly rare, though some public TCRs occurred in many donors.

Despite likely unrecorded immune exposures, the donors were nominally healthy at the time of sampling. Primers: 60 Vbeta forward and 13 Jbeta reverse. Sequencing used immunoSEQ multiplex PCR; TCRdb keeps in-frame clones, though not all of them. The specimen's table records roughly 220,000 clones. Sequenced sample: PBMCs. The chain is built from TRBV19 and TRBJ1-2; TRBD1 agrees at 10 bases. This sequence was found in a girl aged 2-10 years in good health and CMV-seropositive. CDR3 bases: TGTGCCACCACGACAGGGGGCGAGGTTGGCTACACCTTC. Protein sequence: CATTTGGEVGYTF.